A selection of T cell receptor beta chains follows, all from one sample in a study of blood T cell repertoires in COVID-19. The protocol was immunoSEQ multiplex PCR, while the TCRdb copy is restricted to in-frame clones and leaves out a portion. This sample has some 170,000 clones, with about 90% found just once. What was sequenced was PBMCs or T cells enriched from blood (not recorded which). The receptor set was obtained from a human donor with acute COVID-19. The donor label of this sample is uncertain. Each CDR3 is given with its conserved first and last residue. Fields, in order: clone size, J gene, D gene, V gene, CDR3 DNA, CDR3 protein. The D gene is left open where the match is weak. Clone size, where shown, is once, few, many, or a class for clones that have expanded.

once,TRBJ2-1,NA,TRBV2,TGTGCCAGCAGTCCCGGCAGGGACTCCTACAATGAGCAGTTCTTC,CASSPGRDSYNEQFF
NA,TRBJ2-3,NA,TRBV9,TGTGCCAGCAGTCGCGGTTCCACAGATACGCAGTATTTT,CASSRGSTDTQYF
NA,TRBJ1-6,TRBD1,TRBV6-1,TGTGCCAGCCGAGGACAGGGCGATAATTCACCCCTCCACTTT,CASRGQGDNSPLHF
NA,TRBJ2-7,NA,TRBV4-2,TGTGCCAGCAGCCAAGATGGGCGGGGTATCTACGAGCAGTACTTC,CASSQDGRGIYEQYF
NA,TRBJ2-7,NA,TRBV18,TGTGCCAGCTCACCAGGGGCGGAAAAGGGGTTCGGCGAGCAGTACTTC,CASSPGAEKGFGEQYF
NA,TRBJ1-2,TRBD1,TRBV4-2,TGTGCCAGCAGCCACAATCGACAGGGAGGTGGCTACACCTTC,CASSHNRQGGGYTF
NA,TRBJ2-7,TRBD2,TRBV5-1,TGCGCCAGCAGCTTTTCCGGGGGGACCTACGAGCAGTACTTC,CASSFSGGTYEQYF
NA,TRBJ1-4,TRBD1,TRBV7-8,TGTGCCAGCAGCTCAGACAGGGTTACAACTAATGAAAAACTGTTTTTT,CASSSDRVTTNEKLFF
NA,TRBJ1-2,TRBD1,TRBV5-1,TGCGCCAGCAGCCCCCGGGCACAGGGGACTGGCTACACCTTC,CASSPRAQGTGYTF
NA,TRBJ2-3,NA,TRBV7-2,TGTGCCAGCAGCTTATCGGGGAGCACAGATACGCAGTATTTT,CASSLSGSTDTQYF
NA,TRBJ1-6,TRBD1,TRBV27,TGTGCCAGCAGTTTAGAGAGGGACAGGGTTGATTCACCCCTCCACTTT,CASSLERDRVDSPLHF
NA,TRBJ2-1,NA,TRBV5-1,TGCGCCAGCAGCCTAGGAAACGATGAGCAGTTCTTC,CASSLGNDEQFF
NA,TRBJ1-2,TRBD1,TRBV30,TGTGCCTGGAGGAGTACAGGGGAAATTGGCTACACCTTC,CAWRSTGEIGYTF
NA,TRBJ2-1,NA,TRBV10-3,TGTGCCATCAGTCAGGGTTCTTACAATGAGCAGTTCTTC,CAISQGSYNEQFF
NA,TRBJ1-3,NA,TRBV21-1,TGTGCCAGCAGCAATGGCAGGGCCGGTGGAAACACCATATATTTT,CASSNGRAGGNTIYF
NA,TRBJ2-1,TRBD2,TRBV5-1,TGCGCCAGCAGCGAGGGACTAGCGGGGCACAATGAGCAGTTCTTC,CASSEGLAGHNEQFF
NA,TRBJ1-2,TRBD1,TRBV4-2,TGTGCCAGCAGCCAGACGACAGGGTCGAGCTATGGCTACACCTTC,CASSQTTGSSYGYTF
few,TRBJ1-1,NA,TRBV5-1,TGCGCCAGCAGCTTGGTTACGGGGGAAGCTTTCTTT,CASSLVTGEAFF
NA,TRBJ1-2,TRBD1,TRBV25-1,TGTGCCAGCAGTGCAGGGACAGGGGAGAACTATGGCTACACCTTC,CASSAGTGENYGYTF
NA,TRBJ1-2,NA,TRBV3-1/TRBV3-2,TGTGCCAGCAGCCCTAGGGGCTTTGGCTACACCTTC,CASSPRGFGYTF
NA,TRBJ2-2,TRBD2,TRBV10-3,TGTGCCATCGGGGGGGACGGAACCGGGGAGCTGTTTTTT,CAIGGDGTGELFF
once,TRBJ2-3,TRBD1,TRBV18,TGTGCCAGCTCAATTGACAGGGAAAGGGCGCAGTATTTT,CASSIDRERAQYF
NA,TRBJ2-2,TRBD2,TRBV19,TGTGCCAGTAGTAAAGGGGCGGGAGCGAACACCGGGGAGCTGTTTTTT,CASSKGAGANTGELFF
once,TRBJ1-1,TRBD1,TRBV6-2/TRBV6-3,TGTGCCAGCAGTCAACTCCTGCCAGGGGGAGTGAACACTGAAGCTTTCTTT,CASSQLLPGGVNTEAFF
NA,TRBJ1-5,TRBD1,TRBV2,TGTGCCAGCAGTGCACAGGGGGCAGCAAATCAGCCCCAGCATTTT,CASSAQGAANQPQHF
few,TRBJ1-4,NA,TRBV6-6,TGTGCCAGCAGTCCCCGACACCCTACCCTCTCTAATGAAAAACTGTTTTTT,CASSPRHPTLSNEKLFF
NA,TRBJ2-1,NA,TRBV4-2,TGTGCCAGCAGCCAAGAGGAGGTTGGCAGACTACCCGACAATGAGCAGTTCTTC,CASSQEEVGRLPDNEQFF
NA,TRBJ1-4,TRBD1,TRBV5-8,TGTGCCAGCAGCAAGGGACAGGAGACAACTAATGAAAAACTGTTTTTT,CASSKGQETTNEKLFF
NA,TRBJ2-5,TRBD1,TRBV2,TGTGCCAGCAGCGATTCGACAGGGTTACTCCAAGAGACCCAGTACTTC,CASSDSTGLLQETQYF
NA,TRBJ1-2,NA,TRBV5-6,TGTGCCAGCAGCTTGGCCAAGGGCAGGGTCGATGGCTACACCTTC,CASSLAKGRVDGYTF
NA,TRBJ1-2,TRBD1,TRBV3-1/TRBV3-2,TGTGCCAGCAGCCGGAACCGGGACAGGGAACGCGGCTACACCTTC,CASSRNRDRERGYTF
NA,TRBJ1-1,NA,TRBV5-1,TGCGCCAGCAGCCCGGGTAATGCAGACACTGAAGCTTTCTTT,CASSPGNADTEAFF
NA,TRBJ2-7,TRBD1,TRBV3-1/TRBV3-2,TGTGCCAGCAGCCGCTGGGACAGGGGAAACGAGCAGTACTTC,CASSRWDRGNEQYF
NA,TRBJ2-1,TRBD2,TRBV11-2,TGTGCCAGCAGCTTAGGGGCTAGCGGGTACAATGAGCAGTTCTTC,CASSLGASGYNEQFF
NA,TRBJ2-7,NA,TRBV5-1,TGCGCCAGCAGCTTCGCCTACGAGCAGTACTTC,CASSFAYEQYF
few,TRBJ1-5,TRBD1,TRBV7-9,TGTGCCAGCAGCTTAGAGGGACAGGGGCCTTGGCCCCAGCATTTT,CASSLEGQGPWPQHF
NA,TRBJ2-3,TRBD2,TRBV24-1,TGTGCCACCAGTGATTCTTCAGCGGGGGGGACAGATACGCAGTATTTT,CATSDSSAGGTDTQYF
NA,TRBJ2-3,NA,TRBV19,TGTGCCAGTAGTCTGGAGGGCCTACCTAGCACAGATACGCAGTATTTT,CASSLEGLPSTDTQYF
NA,TRBJ1-4,TRBD1,TRBV2,TGTGCCAGCAGTTCCGGGACAGGGGGAGCTAATGAAAAACTGTTTTTT,CASSSGTGGANEKLFF
NA,TRBJ1-2,NA,TRBV14,TGTGCCAGCAGCCCTGGACATGGATACTATGGCTACACCTTC,CASSPGHGYYGYTF
once,TRBJ1-1,NA,TRBV24-1,TGTGCCACCAGAGGTACGGGGAAGGGCACTGAAGCTTTCTTT,CATRGTGKGTEAFF
NA,TRBJ1-2,TRBD1,TRBV4-2,TGTGCCAGCAGCCAAGCCGCCGGGACAGTCAACTTCCAACCTGGCTACACCTTC,CASSQAAGTVNFQPGYTF
NA,TRBJ2-1,TRBD2,TRBV11-3,TGTGCCAGCAGCTTAGGGTCTAGCGGCTCCTACAATGAGCAGTTCTTC,CASSLGSSGSYNEQFF
NA,TRBJ1-1,TRBD1,TRBV7-2,TGTGCCAGCAGCTTACTAAAACAGGGGCTAGGGAACACTGAAGCTTTCTTT,CASSLLKQGLGNTEAFF
once,TRBJ1-3,NA,TRBV7-9,TGTGCCAGCAGGCCCAACGCGGGACGCGGTAGGAACACCATATATTTT,CASRPNAGRGRNTIYF
NA,TRBJ2-7,TRBD2,TRBV6-5,TGTGCCACCGACAGGACTAGCGGGGTCTACGAGCAGTACTTC,CATDRTSGVYEQYF
NA,TRBJ1-1,NA,TRBV5-1,TGCGCCAGCAGCTTGGTGCCGTTGAAGAGCACTGAAGCTTTCTTT,CASSLVPLKSTEAFF
NA,TRBJ1-6,NA,TRBV19,TGTGCCAGTAGCGGTTATAATTCACCCCTCCACTTT,CASSGYNSPLHF
NA,TRBJ1-5,NA,TRBV6-1,TGTGCCAGCAGTGAAGGGACGGGAAATCAGCCCCAGCATTTT,CASSEGTGNQPQHF
NA,TRBJ2-7,TRBD1,TRBV11-1,TGTGCCAGCAGCTTAGAAGGACAGGCCTACGAGCAGTACTTC,CASSLEGQAYEQYF
NA,TRBJ1-6,TRBD1,TRBV5-5,TGTGCCAGCAGCCCGACAGGGCATGATTCACCCCTCCACTTT,CASSPTGHDSPLHF